This entry lists 15 T cell receptor beta chains sequenced from one sample in a study of a mutant IDH1 vaccine in newly diagnosed glioma. Sequencing used immunoSEQ multiplex PCR; TCRdb keeps in-frame clones, though not all of them. The table has roughly 60,000 clones, roughly 76% seen once. Their antigens remain unidentified. The time point: week 35, safety follow-up. A single vaccine dose contained 300 ug of mutant IDH1 20-mer peptide, and topical imiquimod was used with it. The sequenced sample was PBMCs, obtained from a glioma patient whose treatment included an IDH1 peptide vaccine. The receptors here all came from a man between 40 and 49 years old with glioma.

The gene calls are TRBV30 and TRBJ1-1, with 8 positions matching TRBD1. This CDR3 contains 13 residues. The junction had 9 bases not matched to a gene; V was cut back by 2 bases and J by 10 bases. The germline V gene encodes CDR1 GTSNPN and CDR2 SVGIG (reference sequence). In nucleotides, the CDR3 is TGTGCCTGGAGTTACCTCCAGGGGGCGGGAGCTTTCTTT. It encodes CAWSYLQGAGAFF. Full variable domain (remainder filled in from reference TRBV30 and TRBJ1-1): SQTIHQWPATLVQPVGSPLSLECTVEGTSNPNLYWYRQAAGRGLQLLFYSVGIGQISSEVPQNLSASRPQDRQFILSSKKLLLSDSGFYLCAWSYLQGAGAFFGQGTRLTVV.

The rearrangement joins TRBV19 to TRBJ2-7; TRBD1 might be the D (5 bases). Germline CDR1 reads LNHDA; CDR2 reads SQIVND (reference sequence). The CDR3 has 16 residues. Trimming removed 5 bases at V and 3 bases at J, with 20 bases between. CDR3 region: CASSSLDSYPHYEQYF. As DNA, the CDR3 is TGTGCCAGTAGTTCGTTAGACAGTTACCCACACTACGAGCAGTACTTC.

J is TRBJ1-5 and V is TRBV19, with 8 bases lining up with TRBD1. Trimming at V came to 2 bases and at J to 6 bases, leaving 3 bases not matched to a gene. The CDR3 is made up of 14 amino acids. Germline CDR1 is LNHDA and CDR2 is SQIVND (reference sequence). The CDR3 reads CASSITGGGQPQHF. For the CDR3, the DNA is TGTGCCAGTAGTATAACAGGGGGTGGTCAGCCCCAGCATTTT.

This clone was recorded a few times. The chain is built from TRBV7-2 and TRBJ2-7, with a weak D call TRBD1 (5 bases). The CDR3 has 14 residues. V was clipped by 2 bases and J by 3 bases, with 11 bases between them. CDR1 SGHTA and CDR2 FQGNSA come from the germline V gene. For the CDR3, the DNA is TGTGCCAGCAGCTTACGGGTTACAGGCTACGAGCAGTACTTC. As protein: CASSLRVTGYEQYF.

The rearrangement joins TRBV18 to TRBJ1-2; the match to TRBD1 covers 8 bases. Germline V lookup: CDR1 KGHSH, CDR2 LQKENI. V lost 5 bases to trimming and J lost 8 bases; unmatched junction nucleotides: 7. This CDR3 is 13 amino acids long. Here the CDR3 DNA reads TGTGCCAGCTCATCCGGGACAGGTGTAGGCTACACCTTC. This translates into CASSSGTGVGYTF.

The chain couples TRBV9 to TRBJ2-2; TRBD1 might be the D (6 bases). The CDR3 sequence is 15 residues long. Germline V gene lookup returns CDR1 SGDLS and CDR2 YYNGEE. V shed 6 bases and J shed 3 bases, with 15 bases lying between them. CDR3 bases: TGTGCCAGCACGGAGACACAGGGAGACACCGGGGAGCTGTTTTTT. The encoded protein is CASTETQGDTGELFF.

The rearrangement links TRBV5-1 to TRBJ1-3, with D possibly being TRBD1 (6 bases). V lost 4 bases and J 4 bases, leaving 18 bases between the germline ends. Per the germline V gene, CDR1 is SGHRS and CDR2 is YFSETQ. The CDR3 extends over 16 amino acids. In nucleotides, the CDR3 is TGCGCCAGCAGCCCAACCCGGGCGGGACACGGAAACACCATATATTTT. The encoded protein is CASSPTRAGHGNTIYF. The full variable domain, with the rest looked up from reference TRBV5-1 and TRBJ1-3, is KAGVTQTPRYLIKTRGQQVTLSCSPISGHRSVSWYQQTPGQGLQFLFEYFSETQRNKGNFPGRFSGRQFSNSRSEMNVSTLELGDSALYLCASSPTRAGHGNTIYFGEGSWLTVV.

V and J are TRBV4-3 and TRBJ1-4; D is possibly TRBD1 (5 bases). Germline V lookup: CDR1 LGHNA, CDR2 YSLEER. Trimming cost V 3 bases and J 0 bases, with 14 bases left between them. The length of the CDR3 is 17 residues. CDR3 residues: CASSQEIPGATNEKLFF. The CDR3 DNA reads as TGCGCCAGCAGCCAGGAAATCCCGGGGGCAACTAATGAAAAACTGTTTTTT.

This clone appeared a few times. The rearrangement joins TRBV9 to TRBJ1-1; TRBD1 agrees at 7 bases. The CDR3 sequence is 14 residues long. From germline, CDR1 is SGDLS and CDR2 YYNGEE. The trim removed 4 bases at V and 3 bases at J, leaving 6 bases unmatched. CDR3 bases: TGTGCCAGCAGCTTGACAGGGAGCTACACTGAAGCTTTCTTT. Amino acid sequence: CASSLTGSYTEAFF.

The rearrangement joins TRBV11-2 to TRBJ2-7, with D hard to call. Looked up from germline, CDR1 is SGHAT and CDR2 is FQNNGV. Trimming removed 3 bases from V and 6 bases from J, with 18 bases in between. There are 15 residues in the CDR3. The DNA for the CDR3 is TGTGCCAGCAGCTTTTTACCTCCGTCCACGGCCGAGCAGTACTTC. It is translated as CASSFLPPSTAEQYF.

The CDR3 loop reads CASSPGPDRPNQPQHF. CDR3 nucleotides: TGCGCCAGCAGCCCTGGACCGGACAGGCCAAATCAGCCCCAGCATTTT. The genes are TRBV5-1 and TRBJ1-5; 7 bases map to TRBD1. The CDR3 is made up of 16 amino acids. Looked up from germline, CDR1 is SGHRS and CDR2 is YFSETQ. Germline trimming cut 4 bases from V and 4 bases from J; bases unmatched to any gene: 11.

CDR3 nucleotide sequence: TGTGCTAGTGGTTTGGTAACGGGACAGGGCGTCAATGAGCAGTTCTTC. Amino acid sequence: CASGLVTGQGVNEQFF. This chain joins TRBV12-5 and TRBJ2-1, with 9 nucleotides matching TRBD1. Germline V gene lookup returns CDR1 LGHNT and CDR2 FRNRAP. The ends lost 0 bases at V and 6 bases at J; junction bases unmatched: 6. The CDR3 totals 16 residues. The complete variable domain, with remaining parts taken from reference TRBV12-5 and TRBJ2-1, reads DARVTQTPRHKVTEMGQEVTMRCQPILGHNTVFWYRQTMMQGLELLAYFRNRAPLDDSGMPKDRFSAEMPDATLATLKIQPSEPRDSAVYFCASGLVTGQGVNEQFFGPGTRLTVL.

The table lists this clone with a count of one. J is TRBJ2-7 and V is TRBV7-2; D uncertain. Trimming shortened V by 3 bases and J by 2 bases, and 11 bases separated the two germline ends. This CDR3 is built from 14 residues. Germline V gene data show CDR1 as SGHTA and CDR2 as FQGNSA. Written as DNA, the CDR3 is TGTGCCAGCAGCTTCGGTCCACCCCCCTACGAGCAGTACTTC. Amino acids: CASSFGPPPYEQYF.

This sequence joins TRBV7-8 and TRBJ1-2, with TRBD1 matching over 8 bases. This CDR3 has 13 amino acids. Germline values: CDR1 SGHVS, CDR2 FQNEAQ. After removal of 2 bases from V and 6 bases from J, the junction contained 2 bases not matched to a gene. This CDR3 is CASSLRQGHGYTF. In DNA form, the CDR3 reads TGTGCCAGCAGCTTACGACAGGGGCATGGCTACACCTTC.

V usage is TRBV7-2 and J usage is TRBJ2-3, with D perhaps TRBD1 (6 bases). Germline assignment: CDR1 SGHTA and CDR2 FQGNSA. The CDR3 length is 14 residues. V was clipped by 3 bases and J by 4 bases, with 11 bases between them. The CDR3 protein is CASSLGAAADTQYF. In nucleotides, the CDR3 is TGTGCCAGCAGCTTGGGGGCCGCCGCAGATACGCAGTATTTT.